This TCR beta chain is from a study of blood T cell repertoires in COVID-19. In the original workflow: From reference gene primer amplification, estimates of nucleated cell counts were derived. The repertoire was sequenced with immunoSEQ multiplex PCR; TCRdb's copy has only in-frame clones and lacks some. V, J and clone size derive from that table, while D and trimming were established from the DNA sequence. The sample holds about 110,000 clones, 76% seen once. Germline CDR1 and CDR2: SEHNR and FQNEAQ (reference sequence). The CDR3 is 15 residues long. The trim removed 4 bases at V and 3 bases at J, leaving 5 bases unmatched.

The chain is built from TRBV7-9 and TRBJ2-2; TRBD2 aligns across 7 bases. The source material was peripheral blood. The TCR comes from an elderly man with COVID-19, enrolled during active disease. The CDR3 protein is CASSSWTSYTGELFF. CDR3 bases: TGTGCCAGCAGCTCCTGGACTAGTTACACCGGGGAGCTGTTTTTT.